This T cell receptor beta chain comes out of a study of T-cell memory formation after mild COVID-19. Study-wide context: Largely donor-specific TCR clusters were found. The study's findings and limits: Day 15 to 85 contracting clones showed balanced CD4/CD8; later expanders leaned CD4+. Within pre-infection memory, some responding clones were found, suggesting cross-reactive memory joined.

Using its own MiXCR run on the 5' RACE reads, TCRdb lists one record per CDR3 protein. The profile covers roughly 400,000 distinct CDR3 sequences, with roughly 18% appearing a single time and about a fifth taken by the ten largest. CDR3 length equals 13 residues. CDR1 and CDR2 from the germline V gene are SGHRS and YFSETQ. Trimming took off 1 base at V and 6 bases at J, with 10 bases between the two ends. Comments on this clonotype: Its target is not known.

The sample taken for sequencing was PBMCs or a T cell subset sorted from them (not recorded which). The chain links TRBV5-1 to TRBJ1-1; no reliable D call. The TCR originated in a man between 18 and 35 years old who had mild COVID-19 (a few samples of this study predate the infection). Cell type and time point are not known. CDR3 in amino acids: CASSLSGRPEAFF. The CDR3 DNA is TGCGCCAGCAGCTTGTCGGGCAGGCCTGAAGCTTTCTTT.